Listed below are T cell receptor beta chains from one sample, sequenced in a study of blood T cell repertoires in COVID-19. The data were produced by immunoSEQ multiplex PCR, yet TCRdb's version contains in-frame clones alone and is incomplete. The repertoire holds about 46,000 clones, with over 75% as singletons. Input material: peripheral blood. All receptors derive from a human donor with active COVID-19. The donor label of this sample is uncertain. CDR3s include the opening cysteine and the closing phenylalanine or tryptophan.

v_call cdr3_aa
TRBV28 CASSLGGQGNQPQHF
TRBV7-7 CASSTSGGDTQYF
TRBV7-2 CASSLGLAGASTDTQYF
TRBV4-2 CASSQDHSYEQYF
TRBV5-6 CASSSGLTDYGYTF
TRBV28 CASSLTDRSTYEQYF
TRBV4-1 CASSPGQGFGEQYF
TRBV20-1 CSARGSEQFF
TRBV6-5 CASRGGGETQYF
TRBV5-1 CASSLTSGGWYEQYF
TRBV2 CARALQGNTEAFF
TRBV27 CASKASGSNGEQYF
TRBV5-6 CASSLVFLAGADTQYF
TRBV5-1 CASSLSGVGEQYF
TRBV6-5 CASSSTGLAIYEQYF
TRBV6-5 CASSYQTGGMGEQYF
TRBV5-1 CASSWGDGVDTQYF
TRBV30 CAWSGQANNYGYTF
TRBV3-1/TRBV3-2 CASSSRKTGSGGYTF
TRBV4-2 CASSQTGTSTDTQYF
TRBV4-1 CASSQAPGGQGVYEQYF
TRBV7-9 CASSSSYERGSYEQYF
TRBV24-1 CATRGTGTGANVLTF
TRBV4-1 CATSSGQLNTEAFF
TRBV4-3 CASSRGDSDNSPLHF
TRBV6-5 CASRSGQGGIETQYF
TRBV7-9 CASSLGRATGYEQYF
TRBV4-1 CASSQVPMSSLPFF
TRBV10-1 CASSESVANTGELFF
TRBV3-1/TRBV3-2 CASSQDPGGEAFF
TRBV18 CASSAASSGAYTGELFF
TRBV4-2 CASSQEPDRVNQPQHF
TRBV2 CASTKAGGIGYEQYF
TRBV4-1 CASSQEGAGPGELFF
TRBV7-3 CASSLTGGDGVYGYTF
TRBV7-2 CASSLSYNVLTF
TRBV4-3 CASSHLDRTYEQYF
TRBV4-3 CASSQDGAGSGYEQYF
TRBV29-1 CSVEDLKFSGSGSETQYF
TRBV7-2 CASSRSGGAGDTQYF